This T cell receptor (beta chain) derives from a study of blood T cell repertoires in COVID-19. Study in general: Samples of COVID-19 (acute and convalescent) were obtained from the United States, Italy and Spain. T cells, B-cell-depleted T cells, or PBMCs provided the cDNA or gDNA that served as material.

Authors' processing steps: How many nucleated cells were present was estimated from reference gene primer amplification. Assay: immunoSEQ multiplex PCR; the TCRdb copy retains only in-frame clones and omits some. D and trimming come from the DNA, and the V and J calls and clone size come from that table. The sample shows around 200,000 clones, approximately 80% of them seen only once. Trimming took 5 bases from V and 2 from J; bases not matched to a gene: 5. The CDR3 contains 15 residues. CDR1 and CDR2 from the germline V gene are PRHDT and FYEKMQ (reference sequence). Followed longitudinally, the Seattle patients had been enrolled during active infection.

The chain uses TRBV13 and TRBJ2-2, with 7 bases lining up with TRBD1. The source is a woman aged 40 to 50 with COVID-19, enrolled during active disease. Source material: peripheral blood. CDR3: CASSATGSNTGELFF. The CDR3 coding sequence is TGTGCCAGCAGCGCGACAGGGAGCAACACCGGGGAGCTGTTTTTT.